This T cell receptor beta chain was sequenced during a study of T-cell memory formation after mild COVID-19 (dated by TCRdb to the early 2020s). Looking at the study overall: Most TCR sequence clusters were specific to one of the two donors. In a couple of donors, T-cell clones that expanded and contracted after mild COVID-19 were tracked by sequencing TCRalpha and TCRbeta repertoires over time. The cohort comprised two young, previously healthy adult volunteers, one female and one male. Findings and caveats that apply to the study as a whole: SARS-CoV-2 specificity of the second-wave clones peaking on day 37 was not confirmed. The study included only a couple of mild cases, and larger cohorts that include severe cases with pre-infection samples were judged to be necessary. Clones that contracted from day 15 to 85 showed balanced CD4/CD8 phenotypes, whereas a second wave of clones that expanded from day 15 to 37 leaned towards CD4+. Contracting CD4+ clones were found mainly in CM and EM memory subsets, while CD8+ clones were enriched in EMRA. Some responding clones were detected in pre-infection memory, which suggested that pre-existing cross-reactive memory T cells had joined the SARS-CoV-2 response.

This sample was sequenced with an Illumina NovaSeq 6000. TCRalpha and TCRbeta cDNA libraries were constructed by 5'RACE with constant-segment primers, with sample barcodes and unique molecular identifiers being introduced. Trizol reagent was used to extract RNA from every sample. Library amplification was performed in two PCR steps, and a second sample barcode and Illumina TruSeq adapters were introduced in the second step. The libraries were sequenced on an Illumina NovaSeq using 2 x 150 bp paired-end reads. Turning to the authors' computational methods: Reads were demultiplexed and collapsed into UMI-guided consensus sequences with migec v1.2.7. Using mixcr v2.1.11, the UMI consensuses were aligned to TRA and TRB V and J templates and assembled into clonotypes. A clonotype was counted as expanded or contracted only when both edgeR and NoisET called the clonotype significant, with the noise models trained on biological replicates. For edgeR calls, the thresholds were a false discovery rate-adjusted p below 0.01 and a log2 fold-change of 1. As an exploratory analysis of dynamics, max-normalized trajectories of the 1000 most abundant clonotypes were examined with PCA combined with hierarchical clustering. Separately sequenced CD4+ and CD8+ repertoires were used to assign the CD4 or CD8 phenotype of responding clones. Starting from the raw public reads, TCRdb applied fastp trimming at Q25, assembled clones with MiXCR and retained in-frame beta chains. For every CDR3 protein sequence, its rows merge into one entry that carries the most common genes and DNA. The V and J calls were not made by the authors but by TCRdb's processing. This sample has 350,000 to 450,000 distinct CDR3 sequences in its table, and 25% to 30% of those were observed once. The ten biggest clones cover approximately 12% of the sample.

PBMCs were isolated by Ficoll-Paque density gradient centrifugation. The CDR3, cysteine through phenylalanine, is 14 amino acids long. Just CDR3 DNA is preserved here, 42 bases in frame from base 1. Trimming removed 0 bases from V and 6 bases from J, leaving 9 bases between the germline ends. Reading the germline V gene gives CDR1 SGHRS and CDR2 YFSETQ. This clonotype has a handful of counts. It lacks a known antigen. The input lacks base qualities; no much larger clone sits a single base away. The origin of this receptor is an adult woman who had mild COVID-19 (a few samples of this study predate the infection). The sample titles of this study are shuffled in the database, so cell type and time point are left out; the donor was told from shared clones. In this chain, TRBV5-1 is recombined with TRBJ2-2; the D gene identity is not certain. The sample consisted of PBMCs or a T cell subset sorted from them (not recorded which). The base sequence is TGCGCCAGCAGCTTGGCCGAAGGGTCCGGGGAGCTGTTTTTT. This translates into CASSLAEGSGELFF. Extended through the reference TRBV5-1 and TRBJ2-2 proteins, this CDR3 yields the full variable domain: KAGVTQTPRYLIKTRGQQVTLSCSPISGHRSVSWYQQTPGQGLQFLFEYFSETQRNKGNFPGRFSGRQFSNSRSEMNVSTLELGDSALYLCASSLAEGSGELFFGEGSRLTVL.